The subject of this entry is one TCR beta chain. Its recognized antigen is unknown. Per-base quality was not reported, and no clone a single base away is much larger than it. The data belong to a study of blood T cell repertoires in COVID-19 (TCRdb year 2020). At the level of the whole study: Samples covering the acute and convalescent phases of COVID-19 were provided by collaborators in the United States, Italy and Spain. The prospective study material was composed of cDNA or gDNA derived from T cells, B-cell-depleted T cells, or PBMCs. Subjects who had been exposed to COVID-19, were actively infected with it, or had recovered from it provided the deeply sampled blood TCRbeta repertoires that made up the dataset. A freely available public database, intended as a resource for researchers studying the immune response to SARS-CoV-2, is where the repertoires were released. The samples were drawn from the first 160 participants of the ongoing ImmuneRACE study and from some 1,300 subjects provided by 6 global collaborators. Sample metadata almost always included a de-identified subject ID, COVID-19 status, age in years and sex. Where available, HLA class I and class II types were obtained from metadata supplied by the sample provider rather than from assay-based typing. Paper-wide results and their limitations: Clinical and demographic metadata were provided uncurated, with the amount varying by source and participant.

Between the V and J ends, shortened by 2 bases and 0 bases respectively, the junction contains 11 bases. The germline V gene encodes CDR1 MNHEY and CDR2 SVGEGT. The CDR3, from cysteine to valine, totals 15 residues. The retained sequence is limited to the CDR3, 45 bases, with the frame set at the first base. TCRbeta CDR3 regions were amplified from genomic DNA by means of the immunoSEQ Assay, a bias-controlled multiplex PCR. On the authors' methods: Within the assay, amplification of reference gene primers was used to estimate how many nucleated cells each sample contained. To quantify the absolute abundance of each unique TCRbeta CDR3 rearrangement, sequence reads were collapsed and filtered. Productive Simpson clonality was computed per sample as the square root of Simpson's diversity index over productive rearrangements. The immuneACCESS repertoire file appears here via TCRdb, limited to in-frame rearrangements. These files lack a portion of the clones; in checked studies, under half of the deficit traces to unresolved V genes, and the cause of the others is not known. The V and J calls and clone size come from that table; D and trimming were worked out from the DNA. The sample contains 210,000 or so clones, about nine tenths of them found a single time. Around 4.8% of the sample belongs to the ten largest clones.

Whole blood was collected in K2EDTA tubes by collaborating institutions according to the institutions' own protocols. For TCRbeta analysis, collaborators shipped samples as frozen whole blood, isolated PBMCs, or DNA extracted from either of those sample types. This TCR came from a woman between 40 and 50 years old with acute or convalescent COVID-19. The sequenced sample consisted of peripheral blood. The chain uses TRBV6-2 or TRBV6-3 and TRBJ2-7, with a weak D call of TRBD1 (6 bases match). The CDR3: CASSYRDTGSYEQYV. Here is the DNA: TGTGCCAGCAGTTACCGGGACACTGGCTCCTACGAGCAGTACGTC.